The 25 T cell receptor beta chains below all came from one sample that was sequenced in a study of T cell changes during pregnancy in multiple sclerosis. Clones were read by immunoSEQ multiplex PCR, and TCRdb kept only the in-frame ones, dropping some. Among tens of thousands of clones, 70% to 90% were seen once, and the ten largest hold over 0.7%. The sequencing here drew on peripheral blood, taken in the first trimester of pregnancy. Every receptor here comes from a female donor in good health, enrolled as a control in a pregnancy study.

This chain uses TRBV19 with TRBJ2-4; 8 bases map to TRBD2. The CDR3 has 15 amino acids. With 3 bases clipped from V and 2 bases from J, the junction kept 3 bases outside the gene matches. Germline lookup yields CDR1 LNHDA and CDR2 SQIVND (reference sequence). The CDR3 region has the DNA TGTGCCAGTAGTATTCGGGAGGGGTCCAAAAACATTCAGTACTTC. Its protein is CASSIREGSKNIQYF.

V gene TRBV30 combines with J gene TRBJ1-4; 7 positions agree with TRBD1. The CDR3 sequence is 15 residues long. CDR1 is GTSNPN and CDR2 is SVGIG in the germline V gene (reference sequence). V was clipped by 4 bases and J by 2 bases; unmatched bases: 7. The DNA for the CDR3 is TGTGCCTGGACTTCCAAGACAGGGACTAATGAAAAACTGTTTTTT. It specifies CAWTSKTGTNEKLFF.

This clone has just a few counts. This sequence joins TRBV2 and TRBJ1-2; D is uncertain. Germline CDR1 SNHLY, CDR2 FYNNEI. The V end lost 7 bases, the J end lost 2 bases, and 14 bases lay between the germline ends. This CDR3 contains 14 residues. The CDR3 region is CASMEYTENYGYTF. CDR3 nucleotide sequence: TGTGCCAGCATGGAGTACACCGAGAACTATGGCTACACCTTC.

The CDR3 region is CASSISMETRGFSPLHF. As DNA, the CDR3 is TGTGCCAGTAGTATTAGTATGGAGACCAGGGGTTTTTCACCCCTCCACTTT. The chain joins TRBV19 to TRBJ1-6, with D tentatively TRBD1 (6 bases). The CDR3 is 17 residues long. Trimming left V 3 bases short and J 9 bases short, with 21 bases between. Germline loops: CDR1 LNHDA, CDR2 SQIVND (reference sequence).

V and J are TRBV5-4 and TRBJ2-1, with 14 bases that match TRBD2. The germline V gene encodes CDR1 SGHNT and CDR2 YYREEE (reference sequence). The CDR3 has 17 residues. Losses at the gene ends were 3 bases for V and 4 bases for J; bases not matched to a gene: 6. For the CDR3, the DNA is TGTGCCAGCAGCTCCCGGACTAGCGGGAGGAGGTACAATGAGCAGTTCTTC. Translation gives CASSSRTSGRRYNEQFF. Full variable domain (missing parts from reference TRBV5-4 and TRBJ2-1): ETGVTQSPTHLIKTRGQQVTLRCSSQSGHNTVSWYQQALGQGPQFIFQYYREEENGRGNFPPRFSGLQFPNYSSELNVNALELDDSALYLCASSSRTSGRRYNEQFFGPGTRLTVL.

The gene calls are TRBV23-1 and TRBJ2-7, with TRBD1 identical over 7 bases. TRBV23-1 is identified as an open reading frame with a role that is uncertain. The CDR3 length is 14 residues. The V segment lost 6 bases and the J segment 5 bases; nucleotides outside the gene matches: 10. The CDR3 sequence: CASSPETDRDEQYF. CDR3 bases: TGCGCCAGCAGCCCCGAAACCGACAGGGACGAGCAGTACTTC.

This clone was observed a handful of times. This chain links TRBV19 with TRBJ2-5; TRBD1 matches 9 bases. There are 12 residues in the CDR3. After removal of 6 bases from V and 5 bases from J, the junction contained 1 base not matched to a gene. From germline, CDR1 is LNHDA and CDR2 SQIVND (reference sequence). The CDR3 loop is CASSDRGETQYF. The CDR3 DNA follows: TGTGCCAGTAGCGACAGGGGGGAGACCCAGTACTTC.

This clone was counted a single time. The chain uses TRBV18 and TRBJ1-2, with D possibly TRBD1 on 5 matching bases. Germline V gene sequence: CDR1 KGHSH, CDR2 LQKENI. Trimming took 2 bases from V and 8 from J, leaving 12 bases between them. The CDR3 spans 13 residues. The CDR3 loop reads CASSPDSGSGYTF. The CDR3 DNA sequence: TGTGCCAGCTCACCAGACAGTGGTTCAGGCTACACCTTC.

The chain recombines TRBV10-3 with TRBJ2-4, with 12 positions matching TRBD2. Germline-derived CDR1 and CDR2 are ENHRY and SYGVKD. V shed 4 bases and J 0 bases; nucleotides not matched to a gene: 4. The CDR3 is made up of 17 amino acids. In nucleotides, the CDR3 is TGTGCCATCAGTGCCGGACTAGCGGGACTAGCCAAAAACATTCAGTACTTC. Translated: CAISAGLAGLAKNIQYF.

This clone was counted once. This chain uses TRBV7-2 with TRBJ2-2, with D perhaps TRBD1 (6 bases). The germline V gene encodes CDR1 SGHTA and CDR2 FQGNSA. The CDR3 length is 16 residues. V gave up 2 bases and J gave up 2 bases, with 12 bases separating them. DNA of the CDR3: TGTGCCAGCAGCTTAAAAAGGACAGCTAACACCGGGGAGCTGTTTTTT. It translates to CASSLKRTANTGELFF. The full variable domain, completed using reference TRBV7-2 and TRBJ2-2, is GAGVSQSPSNKVTEKGKDVELRCDPISGHTALYWYRQSLGQGLEFLIYFQGNSAPDKSGLPSDRFSAERTGGSVSTLTIQRTQQEDSAVYLCASSLKRTANTGELFFGEGSRLTVL.

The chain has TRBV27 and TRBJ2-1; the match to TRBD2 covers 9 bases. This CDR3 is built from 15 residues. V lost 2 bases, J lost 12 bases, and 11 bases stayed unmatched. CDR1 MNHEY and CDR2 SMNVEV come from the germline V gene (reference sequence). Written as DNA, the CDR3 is TGTGCCAGCAGTTTAGCGGGAGGGGGACTAGGAGGGCAGTTCTTC. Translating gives CASSLAGGGLGGQFF.

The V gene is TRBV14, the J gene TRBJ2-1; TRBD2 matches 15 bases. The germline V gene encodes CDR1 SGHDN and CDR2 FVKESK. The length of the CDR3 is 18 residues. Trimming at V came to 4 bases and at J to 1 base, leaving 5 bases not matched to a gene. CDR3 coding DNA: TGTGCCAGCAGCCTAGGACTAGCGGGGGGGCTATCCTACAATGAGCAGTTCTTC. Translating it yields CASSLGLAGGLSYNEQFF.

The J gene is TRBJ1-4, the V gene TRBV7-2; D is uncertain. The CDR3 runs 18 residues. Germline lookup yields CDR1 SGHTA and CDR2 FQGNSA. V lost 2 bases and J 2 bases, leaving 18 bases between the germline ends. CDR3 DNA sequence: TGTGCCAGCAGCTTACGTGGAGGTTCCTTCCGGACTAATGAAAAACTGTTTTTT. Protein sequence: CASSLRGGSFRTNEKLFF.

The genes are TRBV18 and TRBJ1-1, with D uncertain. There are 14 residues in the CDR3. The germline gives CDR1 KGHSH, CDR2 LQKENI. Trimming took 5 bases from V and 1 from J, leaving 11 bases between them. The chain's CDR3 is CASSSRSPNTEAFF. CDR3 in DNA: TGTGCCAGCTCATCTAGGAGCCCGAACACTGAAGCTTTCTTT.

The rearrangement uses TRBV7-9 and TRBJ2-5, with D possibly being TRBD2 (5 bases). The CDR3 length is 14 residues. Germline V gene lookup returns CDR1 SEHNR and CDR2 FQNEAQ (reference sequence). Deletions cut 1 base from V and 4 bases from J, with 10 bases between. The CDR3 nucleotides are TGTGCCAGCAGCTTAGGAGGGTTACGAGAGACCCAGTACTTC. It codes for CASSLGGLRETQYF.

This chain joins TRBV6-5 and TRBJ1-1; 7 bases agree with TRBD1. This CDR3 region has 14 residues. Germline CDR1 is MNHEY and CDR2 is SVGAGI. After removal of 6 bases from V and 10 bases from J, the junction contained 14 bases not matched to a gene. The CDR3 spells CASRRADRSVGAFF. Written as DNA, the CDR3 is TGTGCCAGCAGACGGGCGGACAGGAGCGTTGGAGCTTTCTTT.

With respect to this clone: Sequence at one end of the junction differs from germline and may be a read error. The CDR3 sequence is CASSSGTGQTDTQYF. DNA of the CDR3: TGTGCTAGCAGCTCCGGGACAGGGCAGACAGATACGCAGTATTTT. This sequence joins TRBV7-7 and TRBJ2-3, with 9 nucleotides matching TRBD1. Germline assignment: CDR1 SSHAT and CDR2 FNYEAQ (reference sequence). The CDR3 is made up of 15 amino acids.

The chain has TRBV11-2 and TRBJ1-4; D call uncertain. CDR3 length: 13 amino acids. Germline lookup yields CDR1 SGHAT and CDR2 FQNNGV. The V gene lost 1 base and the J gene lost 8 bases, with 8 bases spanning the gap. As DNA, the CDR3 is TGTGCCAGCAGCTTAGGTTCGGAGGAAAAACTGTTTTTT. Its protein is CASSLGSEEKLFF. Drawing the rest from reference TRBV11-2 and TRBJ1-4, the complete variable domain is EAGVAQSPRYKIIEKRQSVAFWCNPISGHATLYWYQQILGQGPKLLIQFQNNGVVDDSQLPKDRFSAERLKGVDSTLKIQPAKLEDSAVYLCASSLGSEEKLFFGSGTQLSVL.

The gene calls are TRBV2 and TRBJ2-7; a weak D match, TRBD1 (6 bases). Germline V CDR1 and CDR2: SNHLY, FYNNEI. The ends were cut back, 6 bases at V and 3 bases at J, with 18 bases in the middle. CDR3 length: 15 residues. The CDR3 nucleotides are TGTGCCAGCAGCCGATCTCTACAGGGAAACTACGAGCAGTACTTC. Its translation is CASSRSLQGNYEQYF.

As DNA, the CDR3 is TGCGCCAGCAGCCAAGATCTAGGACAGAAGGGCTACACCTTC. Protein product: CASSQDLGQKGYTF. V is TRBV4-3 and J is TRBJ1-2, with D possibly being TRBD1 (6 bases). This CDR3 comprises 14 residues. The ends were cut back, 0 bases at V and 8 bases at J, with 13 bases in the middle. Looked up from germline, CDR1 is LGHNA and CDR2 is YSLEER.

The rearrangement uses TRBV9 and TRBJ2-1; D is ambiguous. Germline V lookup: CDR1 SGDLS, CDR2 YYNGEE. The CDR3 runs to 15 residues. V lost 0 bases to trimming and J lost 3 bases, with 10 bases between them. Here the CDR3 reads CASSVDQRFYNEQFF. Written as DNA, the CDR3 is TGTGCCAGCAGCGTAGACCAGCGCTTCTACAATGAGCAGTTCTTC.

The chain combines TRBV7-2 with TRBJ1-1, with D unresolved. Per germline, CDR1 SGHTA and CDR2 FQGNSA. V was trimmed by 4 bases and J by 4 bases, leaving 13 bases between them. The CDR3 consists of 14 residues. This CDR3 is CASSSSFIGTEAFF. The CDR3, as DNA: TGTGCCAGCAGCTCGAGCTTTATCGGCACTGAAGCTTTCTTT.

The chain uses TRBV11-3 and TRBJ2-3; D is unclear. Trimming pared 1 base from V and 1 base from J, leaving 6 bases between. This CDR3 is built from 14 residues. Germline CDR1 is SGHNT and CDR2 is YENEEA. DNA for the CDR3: TGTGCCAGCAGCTTAGGGCAGGGCACAGATACGCAGTATTTT. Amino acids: CASSLGQGTDTQYF.

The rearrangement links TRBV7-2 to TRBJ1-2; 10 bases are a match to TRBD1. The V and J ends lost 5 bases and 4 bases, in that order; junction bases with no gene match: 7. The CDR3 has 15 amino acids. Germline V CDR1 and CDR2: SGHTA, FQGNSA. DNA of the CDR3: TGTGCCAGCAGCCCACGGACAGGGGGACGCTATGGCTACACCTTC. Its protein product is CASSPRTGGRYGYTF.

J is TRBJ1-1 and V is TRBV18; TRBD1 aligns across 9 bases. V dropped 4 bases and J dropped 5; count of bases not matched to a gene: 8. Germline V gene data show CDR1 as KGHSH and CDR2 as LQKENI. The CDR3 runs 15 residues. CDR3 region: CASSLGTGSRTEAFF. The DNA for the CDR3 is TGTGCCAGCTCACTTGGGACAGGGAGTAGGACTGAAGCTTTCTTT.